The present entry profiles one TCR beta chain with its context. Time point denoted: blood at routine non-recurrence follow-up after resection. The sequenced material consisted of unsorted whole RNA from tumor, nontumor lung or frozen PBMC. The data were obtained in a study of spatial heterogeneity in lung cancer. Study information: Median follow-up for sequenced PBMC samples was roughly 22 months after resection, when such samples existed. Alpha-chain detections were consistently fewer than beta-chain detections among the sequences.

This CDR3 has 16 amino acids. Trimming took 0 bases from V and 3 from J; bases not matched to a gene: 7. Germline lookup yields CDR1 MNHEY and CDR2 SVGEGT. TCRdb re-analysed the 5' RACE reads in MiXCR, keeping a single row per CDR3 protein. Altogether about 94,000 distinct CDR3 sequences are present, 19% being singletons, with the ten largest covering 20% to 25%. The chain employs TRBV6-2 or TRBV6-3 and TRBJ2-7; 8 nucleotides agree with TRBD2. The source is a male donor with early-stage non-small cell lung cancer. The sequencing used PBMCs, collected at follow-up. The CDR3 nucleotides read TGTGCCAGCAGTTACTCGCAATTTGCGGGGGGCTACGAGCAGTACGTC. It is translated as CASSYSQFAGGYEQYV.